This T cell receptor beta chain was recorded in a study of glioma-infiltrating T cells. As regards this clonotype: No antigen is known for it.

Using RNA template, CDR3s of TCR alpha and beta were amplified with iRepertoire arm-PCR. Tissue mRNA or PBMC total RNA, about 95-450 ng, went into one-step reverse transcription and amplification. TCRdb reprocessed the multiplex PCR reads with MiXCR, giving one entry per CDR3 protein. The sample lists about 130,000 distinct CDR3 sequences, 24% seen once, with 27% in the top ten. The study's findings and limits: CDR3 overlap between tissue and blood was very small. Tissue-blood divergence was below expectation in non-neoplastic patients, above in gliomas.

The source of this sequence is a human donor with low-grade glioma or glioblastoma, undergoing nonglioma brain surgery, or in good health (not recorded which). The sequencing sample was made of glioma tissue, nonneoplastic brain tissue, or PBMCs (not recorded which).

CDR3 sequence: CASSPRGGAEETQYF. In DNA form, the CDR3 reads TGTGCCAGCAGCCCTAGAGGGGGGGCTGAAGAGACCCAGTACTTC. V and J are TRBV12-3 or TRBV12-4 and TRBJ2-5, with D possibly being TRBD2 (7 bases). Trimming pared 6 bases from V and 3 bases from J, leaving 17 bases between. The CDR3 totals 15 residues.